These T cell receptor beta chains were read from a single sample in a study of T cells in narcolepsy. Sequenced by immunoSEQ multiplex PCR; TCRdb stores in-frame clones only, minus some. Found here are around 30,000 clones, around 83% of them singletons; the top ten hold less than 3%. Sequences were obtained from CD45RA- memory CD4+ T cells from PBMCs. The origin of the receptors is a human donor with narcolepsy. Each CDR3 is given with its conserved first and last residue. The D gene is left open where the match is weak. Clone size is not always given. Where it is, it says once, few, many or a class for expanded clones.

>-|TRBJ1-1|-|TRBV6-1
TGTGCCAGCAGTGAACTCGGGACGAACACTGAAGCTTTCTTT
CASSELGTNTEAFF
>-|TRBJ1-6|-|TRBV6-5
TGTGCCAGCAGTGCAAGGGGAATGGATAATTCACCCCTCCACTTT
CASSARGMDNSPLHF
>-|TRBJ2-7|-|TRBV12-5
TGTGCTAGTGGTTTGGGACTCAGGGGATTTGGCGAGCAGTACTTC
CASGLGLRGFGEQYF
>few|TRBJ1-5|TRBD1|TRBV12-5
TGTGCTAGTGGTTTGGGGGACAGCCCAAATCAGCCCCAGCATTTT
CASGLGDSPNQPQHF
>-|TRBJ1-2|-|TRBV4-1
TGCGCCAGCAGCCAAGCCAAGGACGGGGGCGCATACGGTGGCTACACCTTC
CASSQAKDGGAYGGYTF
>-|TRBJ2-5|TRBD2|TRBV23-1
TGCGCCAGCAGTCAATCCTGTAGCGGGGGATGGTACCAAGAGACCCAGTACTTC
CASSQSCSGGWYQETQYF
>-|TRBJ2-3|TRBD2|TRBV18
TGTGCCAGCTCAAGCGGGACTACGGCTAGCACAGATACGCAGTATTTT
CASSSGTTASTDTQYF
>-|TRBJ2-7|-|TRBV6-4
TGTGCCAGCAGTGACCCAGAGCCCCCGAGCTCCTACGAGCAGTACTTC
CASSDPEPPSSYEQYF
>once|TRBJ1-2|-|TRBV4-2
TGTGCCAGCAGCCAAGAGGGAAACTATGGCTACACCTTC
CASSQEGNYGYTF
>-|TRBJ1-2|-|TRBV6-1
TGTGCCAGCACCCTGACACCAAACTATGGCTACACCTTC
CASTLTPNYGYTF
>-|TRBJ2-2|-|TRBV9
TGTGCCAGCAGCGTAGGCCCCGGGGAGAACACCGGGGAGCTGTTTTTT
CASSVGPGENTGELFF
>-|TRBJ1-2|-|TRBV19
TGTGCCAGTAGTATGGAACAGGGACACCACTATGGCTACACCTTC
CASSMEQGHHYGYTF
>few|TRBJ2-5|-|TRBV27
TGTGCCAGCAGGAGAACAGGGTTGGGTGCGGAGACCCAGTACTTC
CASRRTGLGAETQYF
>once|TRBJ1-1|TRBD1|TRBV19
TGTGCCAGCATGGACAGGGGGCTCGACACTGAAGCTTTCTTT
CASMDRGLDTEAFF
>-|TRBJ2-2|-|TRBV6-6
TGTGCCAGCAGTTACATAGGGACCGGGGAGCTGTTTTTT
CASSYIGTGELFF
>-|TRBJ2-1|-|TRBV2
TGTGCCATCCAGGCGGCCTCCTACAATGAGCAGTTCTTC
CAIQAASYNEQFF
>-|TRBJ2-3|TRBD2|TRBV9
TGTGCCAGCAGCGAGCCCATAGCGGGGGGGCTAATAAACACAGATACGCAGTATTTT
CASSEPIAGGLINTDTQYF
>-|TRBJ1-6|TRBD1|TRBV5-1
TGCGCCAGCAGCTTTGGACCCCAGGGGGGCGGTTCACCCCTCCACTTT
CASSFGPQGGGSPLHF
>-|TRBJ1-5|TRBD1|TRBV5-6
TGTGCCAGCAGCTTGGCGACAGGGTCGGCTCAGCCCCAGCATTTT
CASSLATGSAQPQHF
>-|TRBJ1-1|-|TRBV4-2
TGTGCCAGCAGCCAAGCAAACACGGGGGTTACCGCGAACACTGAAGCTTTCTTT
CASSQANTGVTANTEAFF
>-|TRBJ2-4|-|TRBV5-1
TGCGCCAGCAGCTTGGTAGGGGGTCGGGGCATTCAGTACTTC
CASSLVGGRGIQYF
>once|TRBJ2-3|TRBD1|TRBV12-5
TGTGCTAGTGATGTACTACCTAAGGACAGGTTGACAGATACGCAGTATTTT
CASDVLPKDRLTDTQYF
>-|TRBJ1-4|-|TRBV13
TGTGCCAGCAGCACCTCGGGACAAGGAAAAAATGAAAAACTGTTTTTT
CASSTSGQGKNEKLFF
>-|TRBJ1-5|-|TRBV2
TGTGCCAGTCGGGGCCTATTAAATCAGCCCCAGCATTTT
CASRGLLNQPQHF
>-|TRBJ1-3|-|TRBV19
TGTGCCAGCTGGCGGGGCTCTGGAAACACCATATATTTT
CASWRGSGNTIYF